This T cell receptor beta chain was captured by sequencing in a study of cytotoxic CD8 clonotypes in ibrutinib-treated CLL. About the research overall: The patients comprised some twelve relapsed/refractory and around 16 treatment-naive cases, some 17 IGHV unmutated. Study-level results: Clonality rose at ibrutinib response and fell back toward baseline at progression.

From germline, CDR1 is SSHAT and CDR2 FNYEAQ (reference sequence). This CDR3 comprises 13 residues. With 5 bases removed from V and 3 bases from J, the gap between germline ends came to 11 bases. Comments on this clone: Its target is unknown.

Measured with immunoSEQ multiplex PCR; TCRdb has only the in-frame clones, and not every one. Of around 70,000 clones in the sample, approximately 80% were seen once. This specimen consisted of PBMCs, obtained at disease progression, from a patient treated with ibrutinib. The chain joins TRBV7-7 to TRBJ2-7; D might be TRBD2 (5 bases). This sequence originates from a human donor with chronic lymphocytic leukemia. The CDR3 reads CASSPGLLYEQYF. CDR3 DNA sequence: TGTGCCAGCAGCCCCGGACTGCTCTACGAGCAGTACTTC.